Each of the 13 T cell receptor beta chains below was sequenced from the same sample in a study of T cell responses to AZD1222 COVID-19 vaccine. Repertoires were generated with immunoSEQ multiplex PCR, while TCRdb's copy carries only in-frame clones and drops some. The data hold roughly 180,000 clones, with 90% observed a single time. The sample was peripheral blood, taken on day 0 of AZD1222 vaccination. These receptor sequences come from an adult in good health.

The genes are TRBV7-2 and TRBJ1-2; D not certain. The germline gives CDR1 SGHTA, CDR2 FQGNSA. This CDR3 is built from 17 residues. The V and J ends lost 1 base and 1 base respectively, with 16 bases between them. Here the CDR3 DNA reads TGTGCCAGCAGCTTAGAGGGCGGCAGGACCCTTAACTATGGCTACACCTTC. Translation gives CASSLEGGRTLNYGYTF.

The V and J genes are TRBV24-1 and TRBJ1-2; D unresolved. Trimming removed 1 base from V and 6 bases from J, with 14 bases in between. This CDR3 has 15 residues. Germline lookup yields CDR1 KGHDR and CDR2 SFDVKD. Here the CDR3 reads CATSDFRWLGNGYTF. DNA for the CDR3: TGTGCCACCAGTGATTTTAGGTGGCTAGGGAATGGCTACACCTTC.

The count of this clone is one. V and J are TRBV14 and TRBJ2-3; 8 nucleotides line up with TRBD2. This CDR3 comprises 15 residues. Germline lookup yields CDR1 SGHDN and CDR2 FVKESK. V lost 4 bases and J lost 2; bases outside the gene matches: 5. This chain's CDR3 is CASSPLAGHTDTQYF. The CDR3 DNA sequence: TGTGCCAGCAGCCCCTTAGCGGGGCACACAGATACGCAGTATTTT.

The chain uses TRBV9 and TRBJ1-2; 10 bases are a match to TRBD1. Germline V gene sequence: CDR1 SGDLS, CDR2 YYNGEE. V shed 1 base and J 5 bases; nucleotides not matched to a gene: 5. The length of the CDR3 is 15 residues. CDR3 bases: TGTGCCAGCAGCGTAACAGGACAGGGGGTATATGGCTACACCTTC. As protein: CASSVTGQGVYGYTF.

V gene TRBV25-1 combines with J gene TRBJ1-1; TRBD1 is a possible D gene (5 bases). The CDR3 runs 15 residues. The germline CDR1 and CDR2 sequences are MGHDK and SYGVNS. Trimming pared 6 bases from V and 0 bases from J, leaving 14 bases between. DNA for the CDR3: TGTGCCAGCAGAGGGATAGGGGCCGTGAACACTGAAGCTTTCTTT. Its translation: CASRGIGAVNTEAFF.

The gene calls are TRBV4-3 and TRBJ2-6; D gene uncertain. V gave up 1 base and J gave up 2 bases, with 6 bases separating them. This CDR3 contains 15 residues. Germline V gene lookup returns CDR1 LGHNA and CDR2 YSLEER. CDR3 in amino acids: CASSQGVAGANVLTF. As DNA, the CDR3 is TGCGCCAGCAGCCAAGGGGTAGCTGGGGCCAACGTCCTGACTTTC.

This clone has only one observation. The chain recombines TRBV4-3 with TRBJ2-1; 10 bases are shared with TRBD1. Germline V gene lookup returns CDR1 LGHNA and CDR2 YSLEER. The CDR3 has 16 amino acids. The V segment lost 4 bases and the J segment 9 bases; nucleotides outside the gene matches: 12. The CDR3 region has the DNA TGCGCCAGCAGCCCGCAGACAGGGGGCGCGAATTTTGAGCAGTTCTTC. This sequence encodes CASSPQTGGANFEQFF.

The V call is TRBV3-1 (or the pseudogene TRBV3-2), the J call TRBJ2-5; the D gene is possibly TRBD2 (6 bases). The CDR3 runs 13 residues. V lost 2 bases to trimming and J lost 4 bases, with 8 bases between them. CDR1 and CDR2 (germline): LGHDT, YNNKEL (reference sequence). CDR3 sequence (DNA): TGTGCCAGCAGCCAAAAAGCGGGAGAGACCCAGTACTTC. Encoded protein: CASSQKAGETQYF.

V and J are TRBV12-3 or TRBV12-4 and TRBJ1-4; the D is unclear. V dropped 6 bases and J dropped 7 bases, with 9 bases sitting between them. CDR3 size: 12 residues. The CDR3 DNA is TGTGCCAGCAGCCTAAAAGGTGAAAAACTGTTTTTT. It codes for CASSLKGEKLFF.

The rearrangement uses TRBV5-1 and TRBJ2-5; maybe TRBD2 (6 bases). Trimming removed 0 bases from V and 9 bases from J, with 12 bases in between. This CDR3 is built from 13 residues. Germline CDR1 reads SGHRS; CDR2 reads YFSETQ. The CDR3 region is CASSLDGGTSQYF. In nucleotides, the CDR3 is TGCGCCAGCAGCTTGGATGGGGGGACGTCCCAGTACTTC.

A single count supports this clone. V is TRBV10-3 and J is TRBJ2-7, with D maybe TRBD1 (7 bases). Trimming left V 2 bases short and J 4 bases short, with 12 bases between. The germline V gene encodes CDR1 ENHRY and CDR2 SYGVKD. The CDR3 consists of 14 residues. The CDR3 reads CAISEPSGGYEQYF. CDR3 bases: TGTGCCATCAGTGAGCCTTCAGGGGGGTACGAGCAGTACTTC.

The chain couples TRBV6-4 to TRBJ2-1; a weak D match, TRBD2 (6 bases). The CDR3 extends over 16 amino acids. With 4 bases removed from V and 4 bases from J, the gap between germline ends came to 17 bases. Germline loops: CDR1 MRHNA, CDR2 SNTAGT. The CDR3 sequence: CASSAAARRGYNEQFF. As DNA, the CDR3 is TGTGCCAGCAGTGCCGCGGCCCGGCGGGGTTACAATGAGCAGTTCTTC.

The chain carries TRBV6-2 or TRBV6-3 and TRBJ1-5; TRBD1 matches at 8 bases. The CDR3 runs to 18 residues. Germline CDR1 and CDR2: MNHEY and SVGEGT. The V and J ends lost 2 bases and 2 bases, in that order; junction bases with no gene match: 11. CDR3 coding DNA: TGTGCCAGCAGTTACCGTACCGCCGGGACAGGAGGCAATCAGCCCCAGCATTTT. This gives the protein CASSYRTAGTGGNQPQHF.